The clone carrying this T cell receptor (beta chain) showed up many times. The germline V and J ends were trimmed by 6 bases and 4 bases, with 7 bases remaining between them. The germline gives CDR1 GTSNPN, CDR2 SVGIG (reference sequence). The CDR3 length is 11 residues. Among ophthalmopathy patients, the Clinical Activity Score reached at least 3, the NOSPECS grade reached at least 4, and duration remained under 3 months. The data derive from a study of T cells in Graves' hyperthyroidism and ophthalmopathy. Study in general: Peripheral blood was drawn at first diagnosis, prior to all treatment.

TCR beta CDR3 sequences were amplified from RNA transcripts. HTBI primers were the set used in a first-round RT-PCR of the TCR CDR3. Each CDR3 protein is one row after TCRdb ran MiXCR on the multiplex PCR reads. The repertoire holds about 640,000 distinct CDR3 sequences, with less than 25% as singletons. The specimen was blood. The TCR comes from a man younger than 45 with Graves' ophthalmopathy. V is TRBV30 and J is TRBJ2-1; D unresolved. The CDR3 DNA is TGTGCCTGTAGAGGATACAATGAGCAGTTCTTC. This translates into CACRGYNEQFF.